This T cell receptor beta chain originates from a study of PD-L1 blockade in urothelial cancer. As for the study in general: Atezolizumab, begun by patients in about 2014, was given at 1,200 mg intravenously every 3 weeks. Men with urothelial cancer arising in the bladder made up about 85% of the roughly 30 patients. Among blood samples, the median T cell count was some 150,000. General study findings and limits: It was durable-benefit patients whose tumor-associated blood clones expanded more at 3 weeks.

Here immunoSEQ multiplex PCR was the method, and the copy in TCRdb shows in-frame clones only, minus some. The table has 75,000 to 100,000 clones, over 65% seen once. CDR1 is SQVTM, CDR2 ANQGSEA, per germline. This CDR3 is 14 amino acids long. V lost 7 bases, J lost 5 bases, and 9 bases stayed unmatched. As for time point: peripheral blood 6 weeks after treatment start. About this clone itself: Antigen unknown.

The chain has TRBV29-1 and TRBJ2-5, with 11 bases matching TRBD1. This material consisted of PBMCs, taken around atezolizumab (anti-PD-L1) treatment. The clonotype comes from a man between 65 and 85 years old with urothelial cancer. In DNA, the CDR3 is TGCAGCGCCGGGGGGACAGGGGGGGAGGAGACCCAGTACTTC. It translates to CSAGGTGGEETQYF.